This is a list of T cell receptor beta chains from one sample in a study of T cells in Graves' hyperthyroidism and ophthalmopathy. TCRdb re-derived calls from the multiplex PCR reads in MiXCR, one entry per CDR3 protein. The sample contains about 420,000 distinct CDR3 sequences, approximately 14% of which appear only once. Sequencing was carried out using blood. The receptors stem from a woman aged 18-35 years with Graves' hyperthyroidism. CDR3s include the opening cysteine and the closing phenylalanine or tryptophan. Fields, in order: J gene, V gene, CDR3 protein.

J gene: TRBJ2-1
V gene: TRBV28
CDR3 protein: CASSFPGTSAPNEQFF

J gene: TRBJ1-2
V gene: TRBV28
CDR3 protein: CASSLFAEENYGYTF

J gene: TRBJ2-3
V gene: TRBV20-1
CDR3 protein: CSAREEGTDTQYF

J gene: TRBJ1-2
V gene: TRBV5-4
CDR3 protein: CASSLFGQSRYGYTF

J gene: TRBJ1-1
V gene: TRBV9
CDR3 protein: CASSVGDRGYGNTEAFF

J gene: TRBJ2-2
V gene: TRBV24-1
CDR3 protein: CATSDTSSGGNTGELFF

J gene: TRBJ1-2
V gene: TRBV20-1
CDR3 protein: CSAEIQGNYGYTF

J gene: TRBJ2-3
V gene: TRBV9
CDR3 protein: CASSVVQGSTDTQYF

J gene: TRBJ2-1
V gene: TRBV20-1
CDR3 protein: CSARLRNYNEQFF

J gene: TRBJ2-5
V gene: TRBV20-1
CDR3 protein: CSARGDRGAHF

J gene: TRBJ2-5
V gene: TRBV6-2/TRBV6-3
CDR3 protein: CASSPLGLGDLETQYF

J gene: TRBJ2-5
V gene: TRBV20-1
CDR3 protein: CSASTTGGNQETQYF

J gene: TRBJ2-1
V gene: TRBV11-1
CDR3 protein: CASSRILAGGPGEQFF

J gene: TRBJ1-5
V gene: TRBV29-1
CDR3 protein: CSVAWSRGQPQHF

J gene: TRBJ2-7
V gene: TRBV4-1
CDR3 protein: CASSQTSLYYEQYF

J gene: TRBJ2-7
V gene: TRBV29-1
CDR3 protein: CSVVPQGTYEQYF